The 16 T cell receptor beta chains reported below all come from one sample, sequenced in a study of tumor-infiltrating lymphocytes in primary liver carcinoma. Bulk tissue was left unsorted, and RNA and DNA were co-extracted from approximately 20-30 mg of it. From around 0.5 ug of total RNA, TCR beta-specific cDNA was reverse-transcribed using a constant-region primer. The TCR beta library was amplified through three nested multiplex PCR rounds in a modified ARM-PCR procedure. TRBV1-TRBV30 forward primers and a C-beta reverse primer were used in the first two PCR rounds, which each ran for around 11 cycles. MiXCR was run by TCRdb on the multiplex PCR reads, yielding one entry per CDR3 protein. The sample records 120,000 or so distinct CDR3 sequences, about 68% being singletons. Sample: liver tumor tissue from sampling region 1. The subset was: tumor region T1, superior pole. The receptors come from a woman between 55 and 75 years old with primary liver carcinoma and hepatitis B virus infection.

The chain carries TRBV30 and TRBJ1-2; TRBD1 matches at 7 bases. The junction had 12 bases not matched to a gene; V was cut back by 3 bases and J by 8 bases. Per the germline V gene, CDR1 is GTSNPN and CDR2 is SVGIG (reference sequence). The CDR3 contains 14 residues. CDR3 sequence (DNA): TGTGCCTGGAGAACCCCTGGTGGGGACAGCGGCTACACCTTC. Translating it yields CAWRTPGGDSGYTF.

This clonotype was picked up a small number of times. The J gene is TRBJ2-3, the V gene TRBV5-4; D is possibly TRBD2 (7 bases). Germline CDR1 is SGHNT and CDR2 is YYREEE (reference sequence). V lost 6 bases to trimming and J lost 5 bases, with 16 bases between them. The CDR3 totals 14 residues. The DNA of the CDR3 is TGTGCCAGCACCGCGGGGGCGGGAGAAGATACGCAGTATTTT. This codes for CASTAGAGEDTQYF. The variable domain in full, completed from reference TRBV5-4 and TRBJ2-3, reads ETGVTQSPTHLIKTRGQQVTLRCSSQSGHNTVSWYQQALGQGPQFIFQYYREEENGRGNFPPRFSGLQFPNYSSELNVNALELDDSALYLCASTAGAGEDTQYFGPGTRLTVL.

This clonotype was counted ten times or more. This chain connects TRBV29-1 to TRBJ1-1; D remains unclear. Trimming cost V 5 bases and J 4 bases, with 11 bases left between them. Germline V gene lookup returns CDR1 SQVTM and CDR2 ANQGSEA. The CDR3 length is 12 residues. CDR3 loop: CSVQTDTTEAFF. As DNA, the CDR3 is TGCAGCGTTCAAACTGACACCACTGAAGCTTTCTTT.

A note on this clonotype: A single base separates this from a much larger clone, so it may be a read error. The J gene is TRBJ1-1, the V gene TRBV6-1; 8 bases agree with TRBD1. Germline CDR1 MNHNS, CDR2 SASEGT. The V segment lost 7 bases and the J segment 4 bases; nucleotides outside the gene matches: 5. The CDR3 is 13 amino acids. Here the CDR3 reads CASNQGARTEAFF. The DNA for the CDR3 is TGTGCCAGCAATCAGGGGGCGCGCACTGAAGCTTTCTTT.

This clonotype was recorded only once. A clone one base away is much larger, so this may be a read error. The chain combines TRBV10-3 with TRBJ1-4; tentatively, D is TRBD1 (5 bases). CDR1 is ENHRY and CDR2 is SYGVKD in the germline V gene. The V end was cut by 3 bases, the J end by 7 bases, with 9 bases between. The CDR3 consists of 13 residues. In DNA, the CDR3 is TGTGCCATCAGTGAATCTGGGGCTGAAAAACTGTTTTTT. This sequence encodes CAISESGAEKLFF.

The J gene is TRBJ2-3, the V gene TRBV5-6; possible D gene TRBD1, 5 bases. From germline, CDR1 is SGHDT and CDR2 YYEEEE. V gave up 6 bases and J gave up 5 bases, with 13 bases separating them. The CDR3 has 13 amino acids. The CDR3 DNA follows: TGTGCCAGCATCAGACTGGACATAGATACGCAGTATTTT. The encoded protein is CASIRLDIDTQYF. The complete variable domain, with remaining parts taken from reference TRBV5-6 and TRBJ2-3, reads DAGVTQSPTHLIKTRGQQVTLRCSPKSGHDTVSWYQQALGQGPQFIFQYYEEEERQRGNFPDRFSGHQFPNYSSELNVNALLLGDSALYLCASIRLDIDTQYFGPGTRLTVL.

Worth noting for this clonotype: A read error may be the cause here, since a much bigger clone is one base away. The J gene is TRBJ2-3, the V gene TRBV4-1; D is unclear. CDR3 length: 13 amino acids. Germline V gives CDR1 MGHRA, CDR2 YSYEKL. CDR3 nucleotides: TGCACCAGCAGCCGACCACATACGGATACGCAGTATTTT. It specifies CTSSRPHTDTQYF.

This clonotype was counted only a few times. A much larger clone differs by one base, so this may be a read error. The gene calls are TRBV5-4 and TRBJ1-3, with 7 bases lining up with TRBD1. This CDR3 is built from 15 residues. Per the germline V gene, CDR1 is SGHNT and CDR2 is YYREEE (reference sequence). Trimming at V came to 1 base and at J to 0 bases, leaving 1 base not matched to a gene. Written as DNA, the CDR3 is TGTGCCAGCAGCTTGCAGGGGGTCTCTGGAAACACCATATATTTT. As protein: CASSLQGVSGNTIYF.

This chain connects TRBV12-3 or TRBV12-4 to TRBJ2-3, with 12 bases fitting TRBD2. CDR3 length equals 16 residues. J was trimmed by 4 bases and V by 4 bases; bases with no gene match: 6. The CDR3 DNA reads TGTGCCAGCAGTTATAGACTAGCGGGAGCGGCAGATACGCAGTATTTT. It translates to CASSYRLAGAADTQYF.

This clonotype came up many times. V is TRBV29-1 and J is TRBJ2-3, with TRBD1 as a possible D gene (6 bases). V was shortened by 6 bases and J by 0 bases, with 13 bases between the two germline ends. Germline CDR1 is SQVTM and CDR2 is ANQGSEA. The CDR3 totals 14 residues. CDR3 DNA sequence: TGCAGCGTAGCCGGGACAACTAGCACAGATACGCAGTATTTT. This encodes CSVAGTTSTDTQYF.

Notes on this clonotype: This may stem from a read error, because a much larger clone lies one nucleotide away. This rearrangement joins TRBV6-1 to TRBJ1-2, with TRBD1 as a possible D gene (5 bases). The CDR3 is 11 residues long. Germline CDR1 is MNHNS and CDR2 is SASEGT. Trimming cost V 10 bases and J 7 bases, with 13 bases left between them. The CDR3 DNA reads as TGTGCCATCAGGGTTCGGAGTGGCTACACCTTC. Translation gives CAIRVRSGYTF.

The sample holds many counts of this clonotype. This chain uses TRBV6-5 with TRBJ1-1; D unclear. The CDR3 runs to 13 residues. The V end was cut by 2 bases, the J end by 1 base, with 5 bases between. Germline assignment: CDR1 MNHEY and CDR2 SVGAGI. Here the CDR3 DNA reads TGTGCCAGCAGTTACGGGGAGAACACTGAAGCTTTCTTT. Amino acid sequence: CASSYGENTEAFF.

This clonotype qualifies as medium-sized. The chain joins TRBV29-1 to TRBJ2-1; D is undetermined. The CDR3 loop spans 12 amino acids. Trimming pared 1 base from V and 7 bases from J, leaving 8 bases between. Germline assignment: CDR1 SQVTM and CDR2 ANQGSEA. The CDR3 loop reads CSVEGLWNEQFF. The CDR3 nucleotides are TGCAGCGTTGAAGGGTTGTGGAATGAGCAGTTCTTC.

As for this clonotype: At one of its ends the junction is not consistent with the germline gene, which may arise from a read error. The chain combines TRBV5-1 with TRBJ2-7, with D possibly being TRBD2 (6 bases). Germline V lookup: CDR1 SGHRS, CDR2 YFSETQ. The CDR3 extends over 13 amino acids. The CDR3 protein is CANSLLGGLEQYF. The CDR3 nucleotides read TGCGCCAACAGCCTCTTGGGGGGTTTGGAGCAATACTTC.

About this clonotype itself: Likely a read error: the CDR3 ends without its conserved phenylalanine or tryptophan. This chain connects TRBV5-1 to TRBJ2-7, with 7 bases identical to TRBD2. Germline CDR1 SGHRS, CDR2 YFSETQ. The junction had 4 bases not matched to a gene; V was cut back by 4 bases and J by 3 bases. The CDR3 is 13 residues long. CDR3 sequence (DNA): TGCGCCAGCAGCAAGCGGGAAGGCTACGAGCAGTACTCC. This sequence encodes CASSKREGYEQYS.

This clonotype was seen more than once but under ten times. The chain uses TRBV28 and TRBJ1-6; the D gene is possibly TRBD1 (6 bases). Germline V gene data show CDR1 as MDHEN and CDR2 as SYDVKM. The CDR3 runs to 15 residues. V was pared by 6 bases and J by 7 bases, with 16 bases between. The CDR3 nucleotides read TGTGCCAGCAGACCCAGGACAGTAGGAAATTCACCCCTCCACTTT. Its protein product is CASRPRTVGNSPLHF.